This passage covers 13 T cell receptor beta chains from one sample sequenced in a study of T cells in Graves' hyperthyroidism and ophthalmopathy. Authors of the study amplified TCR beta CDR3 regions from RNA transcripts. Carried out on the TCR CDR3, a first-round RT-PCR used the HTBI primer set. One entry per CDR3 protein results from TCRdb running MiXCR on the multiplex PCR reads. Of about 410,000 distinct CDR3 sequences in the sample, roughly 14% were seen once. Sequenced input: blood. Receptors originate from a man in his late teens or twenties with Graves' ophthalmopathy.

This clonotype was recorded at least ten times. This chain joins TRBV24-1 and TRBJ2-5, with 9 positions matching TRBD2. Germline CDR1 KGHDR, CDR2 SFDVKD. The CDR3 is made up of 15 amino acids. Trimming at V came to 9 bases and at J to 2 bases, leaving 9 bases not matched to a gene. CDR3 coding DNA: TGTGCCACCGGTTTGGAGCGGGGGGTTCAAGAGACCCAGTACTTC. It encodes CATGLERGVQETQYF.

This clonotype showed up just a few times. The chain uses TRBV19 and TRBJ1-4; the D gene is possibly TRBD1 (5 bases). The germline V and J ends were trimmed by 3 bases and 8 bases, with 16 bases remaining between them. The CDR3 contains 15 residues. Germline CDR1 reads LNHDA; CDR2 reads SQIVND (reference sequence). CDR3 protein: CASSIPDSLKEKLFF. In nucleotides, the CDR3 is TGTGCCAGTAGTATCCCAGACAGTCTGAAGGAAAAACTGTTTTTT.

V gene TRBV7-9 combines with J gene TRBJ2-4; the D gene is possibly TRBD1 (5 bases). The V end was cut by 6 bases, the J end by 3 bases, with 24 bases between. The CDR3 spans 18 residues. The germline V gene encodes CDR1 SEHNR and CDR2 FQNEAQ (reference sequence). This CDR3 reads CASSSGRAVVIGKNIQYF. The CDR3 DNA follows: TGTGCCAGCAGTTCCGGCAGGGCCGTCGTTATAGGCAAAAACATTCAGTACTTC.

Notes on this clonotype: The CDR3 does not close with the conserved phenylalanine or tryptophan, likely indicating a read error. The chain joins TRBV7-3 to TRBJ2-1; 11 bases align to TRBD2. The ends lost 5 bases at V and 4 bases at J; junction bases unmatched: 7. CDR1 is SGHTA, CDR2 FQGTGA, per germline. The length of the CDR3 is 16 residues. This CDR3 reads CASSRLAGGPYNEQFL. The CDR3 region has the DNA TGTGCCAGCAGCCGTTTAGCGGGAGGGCCTTACAATGAGCAGTTCCTC.

This clonotype was counted at least ten times. The V gene is TRBV2, the J gene TRBJ2-7; TRBD1 matches at 9 bases. Trimming at V came to 10 bases and at J to 6 bases, leaving 13 bases not matched to a gene. Germline CDR1 is SNHLY and CDR2 is FYNNEI. The CDR3 loop spans 14 amino acids. The DNA for the CDR3 is TGTGCCACCCGATTCCCGGGACAGGGTTTCGAGCAGTACTTC. Protein sequence: CATRFPGQGFEQYF. The full variable domain, completed using reference TRBV2 and TRBJ2-7, is EPEVTQTPSHQVTQMGQEVILRCVPISNHLYFYWYRQILGQKVEFLVSFYNNEISEKSEIFDDQFSVERPDGSNFTLKIRSTKLEDSAMYFCATRFPGQGFEQYFGPGTRLTVT.

This chain links TRBV29-1 with TRBJ1-1; no definite D call. V was shortened by 4 bases and J by 5 bases, with 14 bases between the two germline ends. This CDR3 is built from 13 residues. CDR1 and CDR2 (germline): SQVTM, ANQGSEA. The CDR3 is CSVVAGDGTEAFF. Here the CDR3 DNA reads TGCAGCGTTGTAGCTGGGGATGGGACTGAAGCTTTCTTT.

This clonotype was seen a few times. This chain links TRBV2 with TRBJ2-1; 9 nucleotides line up with TRBD2. The junction had 11 bases not matched to a gene; V was cut back by 7 bases and J by 1 base. CDR3 size: 17 residues. CDR1 is SNHLY, CDR2 FYNNEI, per germline. The CDR3 region is CASKGSGRHESYNEQFF. CDR3 DNA sequence: TGTGCCAGCAAAGGCAGCGGGAGGCACGAGTCCTACAATGAGCAGTTCTTC.

Ten or more counts support this clonotype. This rearrangement joins TRBV19 to TRBJ2-7, with a weak D call TRBD1 (6 bases). Per germline, CDR1 LNHDA and CDR2 SQIVND (reference sequence). The V gene lost 3 bases and the J gene lost 3 bases, with 12 bases spanning the gap. The CDR3 extends over 14 amino acids. CDR3 in amino acids: CASSMGADLYEQYF. As DNA, the CDR3 is TGTGCCAGTAGTATGGGGGCCGACCTCTACGAGCAGTACTTC.

In its sample, this clonotype was seen many times. J is TRBJ2-7 and V is TRBV13; TRBD2 is a possible D gene (5 bases). The V gene lost 5 bases and the J gene lost 6 bases, with 20 bases spanning the gap. The CDR3 has 15 amino acids. CDR1 and CDR2 (germline): PRHDT, FYEKMQ (reference sequence). The DNA of the CDR3 is TGTGCCAGCAGCCCGGGATTAGATCCCTTCGGCGAGCAGTACTTC. Its protein product is CASSPGLDPFGEQYF.

This clonotype was picked up many times. The chain uses TRBV2 and TRBJ1-1; D unclear. The CDR3 extends over 17 amino acids. Germline CDR1 SNHLY, CDR2 FYNNEI. The V end was cut by 1 base, the J end by 1 base, with 16 bases between. The CDR3 nucleotides read TGTGCCAGCAGTGAAGAGCAGACTGCAGGTCCGAACACTGAAGCTTTCTTT. Its translation is CASSEEQTAGPNTEAFF.

Concerning this clonotype itself: This could be a read error, since a much larger clone is one nucleotide away. The V and J genes are TRBV5-1 and TRBJ2-7, with 11 bases lining up with TRBD1. The V gene's germline CDR1 is SGHRS and CDR2 YFSETQ. CDR3 length: 15 amino acids. The CDR3 nucleotides read TGCGCCAGCAGCTTGGGGACAGGGGGCCACTACGAGCAGGACTTC. Translated, it gives CASSLGTGGHYEQDF. The variable domain in full, completed from reference TRBV5-1 and TRBJ2-7, reads KAGVTQTPRYLIKTRGQQVTLSCSPISGHRSVSWYQQTPGQGLQFLFEYFSETQRNKGNFPGRFSGRQFSNSRSEMNVSTLELGDSALYLCASSLGTGGHYEQDFGPGTRLTVT.

Ten or more counts support this clonotype. In DNA, the CDR3 is TGTGCCAGCAGTAACCCCGGGACAGACCTTTACAATGAGCAGTTCTTC. Amino acids: CASSNPGTDLYNEQFF. The V call is TRBV28, the J call TRBJ2-1; TRBD1 matches 7 bases. The CDR3 runs to 16 residues. The germline gives CDR1 MDHEN, CDR2 SYDVKM. V shed 5 bases and J 4 bases; nucleotides not matched to a gene: 11.

This clonotype showed up many times. This rearrangement joins TRBV7-8 to TRBJ2-7, with D possibly TRBD2 on 5 matching bases. The V gene's germline CDR1 is SGHVS and CDR2 FQNEAQ. The CDR3 has 13 amino acids. V was trimmed by 3 bases and J by 6 bases, leaving 12 bases between them. CDR3 nucleotides: TGTGCCAGCAGCTTGGCATGGGGAGTCGAGCAGTACTTC. It is translated as CASSLAWGVEQYF.